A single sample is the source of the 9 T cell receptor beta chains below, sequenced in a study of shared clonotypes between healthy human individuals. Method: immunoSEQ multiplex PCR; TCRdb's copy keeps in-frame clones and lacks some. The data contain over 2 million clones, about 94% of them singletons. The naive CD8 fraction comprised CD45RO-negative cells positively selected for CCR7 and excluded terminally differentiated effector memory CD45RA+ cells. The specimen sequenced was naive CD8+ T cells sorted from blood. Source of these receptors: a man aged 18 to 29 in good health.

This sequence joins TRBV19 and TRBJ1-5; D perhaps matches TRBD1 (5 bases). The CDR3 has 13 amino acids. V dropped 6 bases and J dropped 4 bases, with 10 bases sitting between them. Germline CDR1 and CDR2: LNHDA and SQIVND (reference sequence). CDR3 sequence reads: CASSGDGNQPQHF. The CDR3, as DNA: TGTGCCAGTAGCGGGGACGGTAATCAGCCCCAGCATTTT.

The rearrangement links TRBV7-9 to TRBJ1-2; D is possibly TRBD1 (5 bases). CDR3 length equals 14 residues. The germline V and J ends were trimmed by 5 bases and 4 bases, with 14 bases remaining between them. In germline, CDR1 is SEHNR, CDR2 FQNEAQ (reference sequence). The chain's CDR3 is CASSPQGGVYGYTF. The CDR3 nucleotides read TGTGCCAGCAGCCCCCAGGGCGGCGTCTATGGCTACACCTTC.

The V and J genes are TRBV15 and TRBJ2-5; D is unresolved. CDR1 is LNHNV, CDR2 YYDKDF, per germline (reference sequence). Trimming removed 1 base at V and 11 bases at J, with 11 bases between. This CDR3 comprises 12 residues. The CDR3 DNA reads TGTGCCACCAGCAGAGCAGATCTGCGGCAGTACTTC. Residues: CATSRADLRQYF.

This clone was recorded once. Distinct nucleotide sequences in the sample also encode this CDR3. The CDR3 sequence: CASSFQGGSVYEQYF. As DNA, the CDR3 is TGTGCCAGCAGCTTTCAGGGGGGTTCGGTGTACGAGCAGTACTTC. This rearrangement joins TRBV5-4 to TRBJ2-7; possibly TRBD1 for D (7 bases). Germline CDR1 SGHNT, CDR2 YYREEE (reference sequence). Trimming stripped 2 bases from V and 4 bases from J, with 16 bases between. The CDR3 extends over 15 amino acids. The variable domain in full, completed from reference TRBV5-4 and TRBJ2-7, reads ETGVTQSPTHLIKTRGQQVTLRCSSQSGHNTVSWYQQALGQGPQFIFQYYREEENGRGNFPPRFSGLQFPNYSSELNVNALELDDSALYLCASSFQGGSVYEQYFGPGTRLTVT.

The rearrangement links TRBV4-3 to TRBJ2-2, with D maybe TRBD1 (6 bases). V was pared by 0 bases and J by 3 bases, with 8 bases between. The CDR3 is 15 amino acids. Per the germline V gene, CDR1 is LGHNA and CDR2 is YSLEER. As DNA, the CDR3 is TGCGCCAGCAGCCAAGACAGGGGCGACACCGGGGAGCTGTTTTTT. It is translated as CASSQDRGDTGELFF.

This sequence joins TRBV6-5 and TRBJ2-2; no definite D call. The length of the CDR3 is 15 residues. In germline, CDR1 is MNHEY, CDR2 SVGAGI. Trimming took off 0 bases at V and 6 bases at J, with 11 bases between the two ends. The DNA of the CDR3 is TGTGCCAGCAGTTACTCGACCTCCTCGGCCGGGGAGCTGTTTTTT. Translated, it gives CASSYSTSSAGELFF.

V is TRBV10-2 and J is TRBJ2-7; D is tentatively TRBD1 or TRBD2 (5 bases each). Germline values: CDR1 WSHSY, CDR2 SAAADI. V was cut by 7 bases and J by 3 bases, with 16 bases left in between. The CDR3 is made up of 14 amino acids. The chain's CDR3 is CASTSGTSHYEQYF. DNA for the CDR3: TGCGCCAGCACCTCCGGGACCTCGCACTACGAGCAGTACTTC.

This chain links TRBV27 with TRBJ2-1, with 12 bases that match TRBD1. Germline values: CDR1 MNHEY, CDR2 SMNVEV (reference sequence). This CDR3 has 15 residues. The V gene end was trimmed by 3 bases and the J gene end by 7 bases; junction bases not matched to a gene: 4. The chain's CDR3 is CASSLGQGAFNEQFF. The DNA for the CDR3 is TGTGCCAGCAGTTTGGGACAGGGGGCCTTTAATGAGCAGTTCTTC.

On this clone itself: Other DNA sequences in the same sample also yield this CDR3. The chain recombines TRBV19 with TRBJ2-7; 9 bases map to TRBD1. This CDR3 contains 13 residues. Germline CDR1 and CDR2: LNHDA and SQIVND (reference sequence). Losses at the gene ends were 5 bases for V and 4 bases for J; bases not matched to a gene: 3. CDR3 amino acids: CASSPTGGYEQYF. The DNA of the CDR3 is TGTGCCAGTAGTCCGACAGGGGGGTACGAGCAGTACTTC.